The 5 T cell receptor beta chains below were found in one sample sequenced in a study of cytomegalovirus exposure and HLA in healthy donors. Produced via immunoSEQ multiplex PCR; TCRdb's table is partial and in-frame only. The table shows over 45,000 clones, with around 90% occurring only once. Sequencing input: PBMCs. The receptors shown here come from a man younger than 35 in good health and CMV-seronegative.

The chain recombines TRBV25-1 with TRBJ2-1, with D perhaps matching TRBD2 (6 bases). The CDR3 runs to 15 residues. Trimming removed 3 bases at V and 6 bases at J, with 15 bases between. Germline values: CDR1 MGHDK, CDR2 SYGVNS. Written as DNA, the CDR3 is TGTGCCAGCAGTGACAGGGCGGGATTGAGCAATGAGCAGTTCTTC. Translated: CASSDRAGLSNEQFF.

The chain carries TRBV27 and TRBJ2-7, with 10 nucleotides matching TRBD1. V gave up 5 bases and J gave up 3 bases; unmatched junction bases: 4. Germline lookup yields CDR1 MNHEY and CDR2 SMNVEV (reference sequence). The CDR3 extends over 14 amino acids. CDR3 amino acids: CASSPDRGLYEQYF. CDR3 nucleotides: TGTGCCAGCAGTCCTGACAGGGGGCTCTACGAGCAGTACTTC.

V and J are TRBV5-6 and TRBJ2-4; TRBD2 matches 12 bases. J gave up 8 bases and V 2 bases, and 2 bases lay outside the gene matches. Germline V gene sequence: CDR1 SGHDT, CDR2 YYEEEE. The CDR3 length is 14 residues. The CDR3 here is CASSLLAGGHIQYF. Here the CDR3 DNA reads TGTGCCAGCAGCTTACTAGCGGGAGGCCACATTCAGTACTTC.

V is TRBV6-1 and J is TRBJ1-2; unclear D gene. Germline assignment: CDR1 MNHNS and CDR2 SASEGT. This CDR3 has 14 amino acids. Between the trimmed V and J ends, which lost 4 bases and 0 bases, there was a span of 9 bases. The CDR3 nucleotides are TGTGCCAGCAGTGCGGAGGGAGCTAACTATGGCTACACCTTC. Encoded protein: CASSAEGANYGYTF.

The chain is built from TRBV6-6 and TRBJ2-2; 9 positions match TRBD2. The CDR3 is 16 residues long. V was clipped by 7 bases and J by 5 bases; unmatched bases: 11. Germline lookup yields CDR1 MNHNY and CDR2 SVGAGI (reference sequence). The CDR3 DNA follows: TGTGCCAGCATCGTAAGGCGGGAGGGACTTACCGGGGAGCTGTTTTTT. It translates to CASIVRREGLTGELFF.